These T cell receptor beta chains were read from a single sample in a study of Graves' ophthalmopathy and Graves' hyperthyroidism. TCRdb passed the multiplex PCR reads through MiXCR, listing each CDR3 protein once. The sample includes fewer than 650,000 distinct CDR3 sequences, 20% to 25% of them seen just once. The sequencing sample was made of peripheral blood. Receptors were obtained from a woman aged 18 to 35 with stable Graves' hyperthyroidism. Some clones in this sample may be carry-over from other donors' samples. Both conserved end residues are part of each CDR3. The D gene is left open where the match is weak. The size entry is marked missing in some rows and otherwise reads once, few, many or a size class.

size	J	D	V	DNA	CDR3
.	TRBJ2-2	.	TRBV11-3	TGTGCCAGCAGCTTAACCACCCGCGGGGAGCTGTTTTTT	CASSLTTRGELFF
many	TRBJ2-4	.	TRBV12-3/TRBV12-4	TGTGCCAGCAGTTTTGGGACCTTAGCCAAAAACATTAAGTACTTC	CASSFGTLAKNIKYF
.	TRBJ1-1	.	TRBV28	TGTGCCAGCAGTTTCTACGAGTCTCCGAACACTGAAGCTTTCTTT	CASSFYESPNTEAFF
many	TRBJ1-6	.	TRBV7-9	TGTGCCAGCAGCCCCCGGGACACGCATTCACCCCTCCACTTT	CASSPRDTHSPLHF
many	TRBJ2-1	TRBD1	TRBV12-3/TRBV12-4	TGTGCCAGCAGTCGGGACAGGGCGACCTACAATGAGCAGTTCTTC	CASSRDRATYNEQFF
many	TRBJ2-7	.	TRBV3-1	TGTGCCAGCAGCTCACCAGGGTTAAGGTTCTTGAACGTCGAGCAGTACTTC	CASSSPGLRFLNVEQYF
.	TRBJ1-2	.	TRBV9	TGTGCCAGCAGCCCCCCCCCGTGGCAGGGAGCTGGTTATGGCTACACCTTC	CASSPPPWQGAGYGYTF
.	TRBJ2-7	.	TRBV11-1	TGTGCCAGCAGCTCCGTGTCCCGGGGGTCCTACGAGCAGTACTTC	CASSSVSRGSYEQYF
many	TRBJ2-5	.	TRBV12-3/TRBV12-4	TGTGCCAGCAGTCAAAGTCGAGAGACCCAGTACTTC	CASSQSRETQYF
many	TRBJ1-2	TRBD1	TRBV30	TGTGCCTGGAGTGGGGACAGAAAAAGGGGCTACACCTTC	CAWSGDRKRGYTF
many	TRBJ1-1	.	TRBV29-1	TGCAGCGTTGGTTCCCCGACTGAAGCTTTCTTT	CSVGSPTEAFF
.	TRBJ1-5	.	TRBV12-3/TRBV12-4	TGTGCCAGCAGTTCGGTGGGGGGAAACAATCAGCCCCAGCATTTT	CASSSVGGNNQPQHF
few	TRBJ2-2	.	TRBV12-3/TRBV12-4	TGTGCCAGCAGTTTAGTAGGGGACACCGGGGAGCTGTTTTTT	CASSLVGDTGELFF
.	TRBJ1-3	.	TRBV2	TGTGCCAGCAGTGTTGGCGGGGCTGGAAACACCATATATTTT	CASSVGGAGNTIYF
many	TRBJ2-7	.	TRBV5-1	TGCGCCAGCAGCTTCAGGGAGGCCTACGAGCAGTACTTC	CASSFREAYEQYF
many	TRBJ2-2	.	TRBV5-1	TGCGCCAGCAGCGGAGCAAGCGCATCCACCGGGGAGCTGTTTTTT	CASSGASASTGELFF
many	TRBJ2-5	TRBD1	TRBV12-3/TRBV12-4	TGTGCCAGCAGTACGGCAGGGGGCGCTTTTTGGGAGACCCAGTACTTC	CASSTAGGAFWETQYF
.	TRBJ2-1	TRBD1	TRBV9	TGTGCCAGCAGCGCCCACGGACAGGGGGCTGGTGAGCAGTTCTTC	CASSAHGQGAGEQFF
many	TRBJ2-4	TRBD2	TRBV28	TGTGCCAGCAGTGGACTAGCGGGGCCAGCCAAAAACATTCAGTACTTC	CASSGLAGPAKNIQYF
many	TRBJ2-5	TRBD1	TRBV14	TGTGCCAGCAGCCAGACAGGGGAAATCGAGACCCAGTACTTC	CASSQTGEIETQYF
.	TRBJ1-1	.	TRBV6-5	TGTGCCAGCAGTTACTCGCACAGCAACACTGAAGCTTTCTTT	CASSYSHSNTEAFF
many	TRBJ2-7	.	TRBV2	TGTGCCAGCAGCAAATCCCGGGACAACTCCTACGAGCAGTACTTC	CASSKSRDNSYEQYF
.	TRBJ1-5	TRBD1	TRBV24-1	TGTGCCACCAGTGATATGCCTAGGACAGGAGGTCCACTCCACAATCAGCCCCAGCATTTT	CATSDMPRTGGPLHNQPQHF
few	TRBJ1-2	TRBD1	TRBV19	TGTGCCAGTAACGGACAGGGGCGGGACTATGGCTACACCTTC	CASNGQGRDYGYTF
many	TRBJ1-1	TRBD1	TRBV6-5	TGTGCCAGCAGTTATAGGACCATACAGGGGGAAGCTTTCTTT	CASSYRTIQGEAFF
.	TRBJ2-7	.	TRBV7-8	TGTGCCAGCAGCCCGACGACTAGGAGGGACGAGCAGTACTTC	CASSPTTRRDEQYF
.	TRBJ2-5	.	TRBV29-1	TGCAGCGTTGAACGCGCATCCCAAGAGACCCAGTACTTC	CSVERASQETQYF
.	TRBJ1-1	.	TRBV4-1	TGCGCCAGCAGCCAAGTCCGTTCCACTGAAGCTTTCTTT	CASSQVRSTEAFF
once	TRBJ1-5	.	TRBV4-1	TGCGCCAGCAGCCAATCAAAAGCGGACGGCCTCAATCAGCCCCAGCATTTT	CASSQSKADGLNQPQHF
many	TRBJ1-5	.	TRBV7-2	TGTGCCAGCAGCTTAGGGACGGGGGCGGGCAATCAGCCCCAGCATTTT	CASSLGTGAGNQPQHF
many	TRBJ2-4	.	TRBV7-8	TGTGCCAGCAGCTTATCATCAGGGAGTCAAAACATTCAGTACTTC	CASSLSSGSQNIQYF
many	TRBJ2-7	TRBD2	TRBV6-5	TGTGCCAGCAGTTACACGGATGGGACTAGAGCCTACGAGCAGTACTTC	CASSYTDGTRAYEQYF
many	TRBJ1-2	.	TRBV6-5	TGTGCCAGCAGTTACTCGATGGGTCATCCCAATGGCTACACCTTC	CASSYSMGHPNGYTF
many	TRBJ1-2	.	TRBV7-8	TGTGCCAGCAGCATAAGACAGTTGTATGGCTACACCTTC	CASSIRQLYGYTF
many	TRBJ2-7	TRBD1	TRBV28	TGTGCCAGCAGTGGGACAGTTCCTTCCTACGAGCAGTACTTC	CASSGTVPSYEQYF
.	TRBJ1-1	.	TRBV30	.	CAWSVGLGTFF
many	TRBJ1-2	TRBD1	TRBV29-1	TGCAGCGTGGCAGGAAGGGGGCGCATCTATGGCTACACCTTC	CSVAGRGRIYGYTF
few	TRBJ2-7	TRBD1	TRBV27	TGTGCCAGCAAACCCACTACAGGGGAACGGGGCTACGAGCAGTACTTC	CASKPTTGERGYEQYF
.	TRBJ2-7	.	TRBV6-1	TGTGCCAGCAGTAGACTAACCATAAGCTCCTACGAGCAGTACTTC	CASSRLTISSYEQYF
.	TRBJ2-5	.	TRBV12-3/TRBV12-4	TGTGCCAGCAGGCGCGACACCGGAGGGGTGACCCAGTACTTC	CASRRDTGGVTQYF
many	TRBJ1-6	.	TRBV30	TGTGCCTGGACAGGCCGGGGGATTTCACCCCTCCACTTT	CAWTGRGISPLHF
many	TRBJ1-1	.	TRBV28	TGTGCCAGCAGTTCTCCGGGGTCGGACACTGAAGCTTTCTTT	CASSSPGSDTEAFF
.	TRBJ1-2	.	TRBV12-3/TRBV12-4	TGTGCCAGCAGTTTAGGGATCAGGGGTCCTTGGGGCTACACCTTC	CASSLGIRGPWGYTF
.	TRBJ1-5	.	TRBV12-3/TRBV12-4	TGTGCCAGCAGTTGGGACATAAGGGATTGGTATAGCAATCAGCCCCAGCATTTT	CASSWDIRDWYSNQPQHF
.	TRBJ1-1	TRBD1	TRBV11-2	TGTGCCAGCAGCTTCGGACAGGGCCGTGAAGCTTTCTTT	CASSFGQGREAFF
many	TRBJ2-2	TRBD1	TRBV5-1	TGCGCCAGCAGGCCGACAGGGGCGAACACCGGGGAGCTGTTTTTT	CASRPTGANTGELFF
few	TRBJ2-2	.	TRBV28	TGTGCCAGCAGCCATGCGGGGTTTACCCAATACACCGGGGAGCTGTTTTTT	CASSHAGFTQYTGELFF
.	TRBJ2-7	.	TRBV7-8	TGTGCCAGCAGCCAAAGAACTGGGGTCTACGAGCAGTACTTC	CASSQRTGVYEQYF
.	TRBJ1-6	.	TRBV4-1	TGCGCCAGCAGCCAGCAGGGGTTTGGAGGAAATTCACCCCTCCACTTT	CASSQQGFGGNSPLHF
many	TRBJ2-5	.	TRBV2	TGTGCCAGCATCCCTGTCCGGGCCCAAGAGACCCAGTACTTC	CASIPVRAQETQYF
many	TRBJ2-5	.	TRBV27	TGTGCCAAACACCCAGGGGACGACAATCCCCGGACACAAGAGACCCAGTACTTC	CAKHPGDDNPRTQETQYF
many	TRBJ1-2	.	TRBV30	TGTGCCTGGAGTATCCCCCCGAGCGCGGCTAATGGCTACACCTTC	CAWSIPPSAANGYTF
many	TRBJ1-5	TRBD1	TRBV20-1	TGCAGTGCCTCCACGACAGGGCCCTATCAGCCCCAGCATTTT	CSASTTGPYQPQHF
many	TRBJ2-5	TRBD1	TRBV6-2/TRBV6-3	TGTGCCAGCAGTCGGGCTTTTGGACAGGGCCAAGAGACCCAGTACTTC	CASSRAFGQGQETQYF
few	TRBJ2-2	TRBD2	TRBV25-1	TGTGCCAGCAGTCTCAGAGAGGGACTAGCGGGGGACCCGAACACCGGGGAGCTGTTTTTT	CASSLREGLAGDPNTGELFF